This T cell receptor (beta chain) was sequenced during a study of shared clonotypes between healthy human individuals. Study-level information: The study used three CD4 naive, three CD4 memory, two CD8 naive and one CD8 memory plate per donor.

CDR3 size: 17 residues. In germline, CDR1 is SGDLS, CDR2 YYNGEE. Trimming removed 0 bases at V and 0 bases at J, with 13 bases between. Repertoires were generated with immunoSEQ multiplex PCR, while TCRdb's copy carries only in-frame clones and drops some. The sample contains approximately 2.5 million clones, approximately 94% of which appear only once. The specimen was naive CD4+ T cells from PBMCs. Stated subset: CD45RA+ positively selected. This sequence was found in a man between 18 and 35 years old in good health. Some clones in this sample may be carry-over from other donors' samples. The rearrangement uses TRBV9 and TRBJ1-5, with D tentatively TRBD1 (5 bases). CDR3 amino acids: CASSVDGGSGSNQPQHF. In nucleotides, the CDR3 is TGTGCCAGCAGCGTAGATGGGGGGAGTGGTAGCAATCAGCCCCAGCATTTT. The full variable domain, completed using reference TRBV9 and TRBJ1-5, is DSGVTQTPKHLITATGQRVTLRCSPRSGDLSVYWYQQSLDQGLQFLIQYYNGEERAKGNILERFSAQQFPDLHSELNLSSLELGDSALYFCASSVDGGSGSNQPQHFGDGTRLSIL.